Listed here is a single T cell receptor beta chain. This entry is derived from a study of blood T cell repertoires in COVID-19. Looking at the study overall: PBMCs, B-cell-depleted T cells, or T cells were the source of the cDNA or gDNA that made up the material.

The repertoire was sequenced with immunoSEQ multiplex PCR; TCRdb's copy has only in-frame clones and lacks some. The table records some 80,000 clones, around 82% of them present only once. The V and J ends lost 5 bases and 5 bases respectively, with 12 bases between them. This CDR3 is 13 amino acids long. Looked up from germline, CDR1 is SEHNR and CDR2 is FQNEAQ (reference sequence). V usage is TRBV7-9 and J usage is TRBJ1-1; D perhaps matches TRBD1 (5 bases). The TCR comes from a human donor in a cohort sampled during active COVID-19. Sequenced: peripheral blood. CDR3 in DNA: TGTGCCAGCAGCATCACGGGGGATACTGAAGCTTTCTTT. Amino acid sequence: CASSITGDTEAFF. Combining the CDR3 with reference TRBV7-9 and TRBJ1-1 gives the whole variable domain DTGVSQNPRHKITKRGQNVTFRCDPISEHNRLYWYRQTLGQGPEFLTYFQNEAQLEKSRLLSDRFSAERPKGSFSTLEIQRTEQGDSAMYLCASSITGDTEAFFGQGTRLTVV.